This T cell receptor (beta chain) comes out of a study of CXCR3-negative and CXCR3-positive naive CD8 T cells. It was by 5' RACE with UMI labels that the TRB cDNA libraries were prepared. TCRdb reprocessed the 5' RACE reads and reports one entry per CDR3 protein, with no DNA. The sample features roughly 130,000 distinct CDR3 sequences, with roughly 0.6% in its top ten. Whole-study results and caveats: CXCR3-expressing naive cells carried TRB CDR3s more hydrophobic than those of CXCR3-negative naive cells.

CDR1 and CDR2 from the germline V gene are SQVTM and ANQGSEA. The CDR3 has 13 residues. Regarding this clonotype: Its antigen is as yet unknown.

The origin of this receptor is a human donor in good health. Some clones in this sample may be carry-over from other donors' samples. The chain employs TRBV29-1 and TRBJ1-3; the D call from TCRdb, TRBD1, cannot be confirmed without DNA. The sample was naive CXCR3+ CD8+ T cells from blood. As for subset: CD45RO-CCR7+CD27+CD95- naive CD8+ T cells expressing CXCR3 (TNR3+). This CDR3 reads CSVTGTAGNTIYF. The full variable domain, with the rest looked up from reference TRBV29-1 and TRBJ1-3, is SAVISQKPSRDICQRGTSLTIQCQVDSQVTMMFWYRQQPGQSLTLIATANQGSEATYESGFVIDKFPISRPNLTFSTLTVSNMSPEDSSIYLCSVTGTAGNTIYFGEGSWLTVV.